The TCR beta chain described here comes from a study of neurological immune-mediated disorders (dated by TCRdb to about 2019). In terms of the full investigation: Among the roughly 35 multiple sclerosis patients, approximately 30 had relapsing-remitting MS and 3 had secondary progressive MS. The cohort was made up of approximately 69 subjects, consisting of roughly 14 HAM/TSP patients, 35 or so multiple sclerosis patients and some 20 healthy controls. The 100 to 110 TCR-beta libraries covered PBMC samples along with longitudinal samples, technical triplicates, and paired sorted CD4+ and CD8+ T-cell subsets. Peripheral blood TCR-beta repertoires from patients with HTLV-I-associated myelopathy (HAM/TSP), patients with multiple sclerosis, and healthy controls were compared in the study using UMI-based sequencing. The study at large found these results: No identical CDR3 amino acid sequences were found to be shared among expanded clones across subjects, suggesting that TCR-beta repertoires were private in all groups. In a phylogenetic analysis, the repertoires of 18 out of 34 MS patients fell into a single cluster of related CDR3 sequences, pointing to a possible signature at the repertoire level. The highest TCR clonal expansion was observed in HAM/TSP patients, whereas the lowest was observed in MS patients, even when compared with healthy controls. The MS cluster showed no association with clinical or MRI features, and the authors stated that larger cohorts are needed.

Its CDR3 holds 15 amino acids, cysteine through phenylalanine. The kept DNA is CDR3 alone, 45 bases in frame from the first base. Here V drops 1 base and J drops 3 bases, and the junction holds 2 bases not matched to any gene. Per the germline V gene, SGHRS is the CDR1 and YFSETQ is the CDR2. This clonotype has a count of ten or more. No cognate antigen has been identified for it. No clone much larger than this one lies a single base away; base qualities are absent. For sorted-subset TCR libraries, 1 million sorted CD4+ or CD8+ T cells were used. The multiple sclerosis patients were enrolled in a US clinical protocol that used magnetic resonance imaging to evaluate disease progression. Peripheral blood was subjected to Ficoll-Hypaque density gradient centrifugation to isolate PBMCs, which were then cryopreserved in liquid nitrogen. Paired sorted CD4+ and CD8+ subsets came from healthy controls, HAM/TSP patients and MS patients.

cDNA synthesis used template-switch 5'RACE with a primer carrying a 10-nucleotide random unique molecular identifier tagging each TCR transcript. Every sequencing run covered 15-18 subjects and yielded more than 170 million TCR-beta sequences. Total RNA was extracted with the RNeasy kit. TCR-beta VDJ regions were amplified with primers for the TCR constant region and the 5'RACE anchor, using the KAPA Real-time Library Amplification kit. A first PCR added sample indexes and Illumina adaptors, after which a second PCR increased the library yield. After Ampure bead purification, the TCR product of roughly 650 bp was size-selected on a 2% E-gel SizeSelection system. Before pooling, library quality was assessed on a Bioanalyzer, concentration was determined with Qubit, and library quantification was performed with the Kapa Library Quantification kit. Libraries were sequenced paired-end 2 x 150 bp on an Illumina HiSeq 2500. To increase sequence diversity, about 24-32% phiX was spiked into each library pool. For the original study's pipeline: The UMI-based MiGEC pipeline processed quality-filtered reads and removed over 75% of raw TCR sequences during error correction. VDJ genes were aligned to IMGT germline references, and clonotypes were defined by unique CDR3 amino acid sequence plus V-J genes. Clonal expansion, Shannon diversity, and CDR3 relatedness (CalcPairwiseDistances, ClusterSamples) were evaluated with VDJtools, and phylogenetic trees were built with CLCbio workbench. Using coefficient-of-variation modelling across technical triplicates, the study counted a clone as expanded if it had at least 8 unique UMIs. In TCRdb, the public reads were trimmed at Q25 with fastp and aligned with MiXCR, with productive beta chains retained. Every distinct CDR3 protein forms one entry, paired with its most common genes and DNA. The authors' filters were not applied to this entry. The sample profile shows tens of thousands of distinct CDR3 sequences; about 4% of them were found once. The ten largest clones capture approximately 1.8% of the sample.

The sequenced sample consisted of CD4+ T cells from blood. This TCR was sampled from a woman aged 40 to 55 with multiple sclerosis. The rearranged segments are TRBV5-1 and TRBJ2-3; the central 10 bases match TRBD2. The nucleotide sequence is TGCGCCAGCAGCTTGCCTAGCGGGGGAACAGATACGCAGTATTTT. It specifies CASSLPSGGTDTQYF. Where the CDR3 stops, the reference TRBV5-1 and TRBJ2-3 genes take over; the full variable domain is KAGVTQTPRYLIKTRGQQVTLSCSPISGHRSVSWYQQTPGQGLQFLFEYFSETQRNKGNFPGRFSGRQFSNSRSEMNVSTLELGDSALYLCASSLPSGGTDTQYFGPGTRLTVL.